The clone carrying this T cell receptor beta chain has only one observation. The CDR3 runs to 15 residues. Trimming shortened V by 0 bases and J by 6 bases, and 18 bases separated the two germline ends. Germline-derived CDR1 and CDR2 are GTSNPN and SVGIG (reference sequence). Using immunoSEQ multiplex PCR, the repertoire was profiled, and TCRdb retains in-frame clones only, with some absent. The sample records 30,000 to 40,000 clones, approximately 90% being singletons. The data were obtained in a study of T cell changes during pregnancy in multiple sclerosis. The chain couples TRBV30 to TRBJ2-7; the D is unclear. The clonotype comes from a female donor with multiple sclerosis, enrolled in a pregnancy study. The input for sequencing was CD8+ T cells from peripheral blood mononuclear cells, taken in the first trimester of pregnancy. CDR3 amino acids: CAWSVGKQPEFEQYF. CDR3 nucleotide sequence: TGTGCCTGGAGTGTAGGTAAACAGCCCGAGTTCGAGCAGTACTTC.